This T cell receptor beta chain stems from a study of CD8+ T cells in alopecia areata. Findings and caveats of the study: Between patients, shared TCR sequences were less clear than in mice. This was possibly due in part to HLA diversity in the patient population. Lesional scalp exceeded normal scalp in clonality, especially in alopecia totalis/universalis.

It was cDNA, reverse transcribed from extracted RNA, that served as the sequencing template. The method was immunoSEQ multiplex PCR; TCRdb's version includes in-frame clones alone and lacks a portion of them. The sample consists of 100,000 to 150,000 clones, approximately 47% of them appearing once. Samples from alopecia areata patients were lesional scalp punch biopsies and peripheral blood. V was shortened by 6 bases and J by 6 bases, with 8 bases between the two germline ends. Germline-derived CDR1 and CDR2 are MDHEN and SYDVKM. This CDR3 comprises 12 residues. Worth noting for this clone: Its antigen is not known.

The sequence came from a human donor with alopecia areata. The chain joins TRBV28 to TRBJ2-2; D not resolved. The sequenced sample was NKG2D-low CD8+ T cells sorted from blood. CDR3 sequence: CASRIDPGELFF. The CDR3 bases are TGTGCCAGCAGGATAGATCCCGGGGAGCTGTTTTTT.